This T cell receptor beta chain was profiled in a study of blood T cells in healthy people across ages. General study results and limits: Researchers said unsorted PBMCs prevented a conclusive naive versus antigen-experienced comparison. Long-lived donors carried more naive CD4+ cells and greater diversity than aged donors. Naive T cell percentage by flow cytometry tracked strongly with beta diversity.

Each donor gave about 9.3 milliliters of peripheral blood. Worth noting for this clonotype: Its antigen is still unknown.

The use of a sample-barcoded 5' primer and a J-beta primer mix characterized a second PCR of about 6 to 12 cycles. One entry per CDR3 protein, called by TCRdb with MiXCR from the 5' RACE reads. This table holds some 1.5 million distinct CDR3 sequences, about 42% found once. V was trimmed by 7 bases and J by 2 bases, leaving 7 bases between them. The CDR3 covers 11 residues. Germline CDR1 SQVTM, CDR2 ANQGSEA. This clonotype originated in a woman aged 18 to 35 in good health. V usage is TRBV29-1 and J usage is TRBJ2-3; the D is unclear. Material for sequencing was blood. The CDR3 spells CSGELTDTQYF. CDR3 bases: TGCAGCGGAGAACTCACAGATACGCAGTATTTT.